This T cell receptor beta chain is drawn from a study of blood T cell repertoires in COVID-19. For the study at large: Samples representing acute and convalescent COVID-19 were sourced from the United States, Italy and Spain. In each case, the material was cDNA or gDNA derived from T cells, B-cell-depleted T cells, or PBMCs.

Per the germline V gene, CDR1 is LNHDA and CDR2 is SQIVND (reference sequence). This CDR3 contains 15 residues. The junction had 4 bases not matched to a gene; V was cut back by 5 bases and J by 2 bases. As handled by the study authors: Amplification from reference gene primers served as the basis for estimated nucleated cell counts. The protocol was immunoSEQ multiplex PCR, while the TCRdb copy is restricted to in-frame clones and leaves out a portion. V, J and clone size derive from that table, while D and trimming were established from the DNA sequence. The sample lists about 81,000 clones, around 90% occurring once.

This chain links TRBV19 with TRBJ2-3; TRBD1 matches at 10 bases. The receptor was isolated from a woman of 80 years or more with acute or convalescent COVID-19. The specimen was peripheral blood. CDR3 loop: CASSRTGGDTDTQYF. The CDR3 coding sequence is TGTGCCAGTAGTCGGACAGGGGGGGACACAGATACGCAGTATTTT.